Below, 23 T cell receptor beta chains from the same sample are listed, as sequenced in a study of response to subunit inactivated influenza vaccine. MiXCR was run by TCRdb on the RT-PCR reads, yielding one entry per CDR3 protein. The sample lists about 500,000 distinct CDR3 sequences, 15% to 20% occurring once. The specimen was CD4+ T cells sorted from PBMCs, collected about 24 months after vaccination. Receptors originate from a man between 50 and 75 years old who received an inactivated influenza vaccine.

This clonotype was counted between two and nine times. This sequence joins TRBV20-1 and TRBJ2-7, with TRBD2 as a possible D gene (6 bases). V dropped 1 base and J dropped 3 bases, with 13 bases sitting between them. The CDR3 is 14 residues long. CDR1 and CDR2 (germline): DFQATT, SNEGSKA (reference sequence). In nucleotides, the CDR3 is TGCAGTGCTAGAGTCGGGGAGCGGGTCTACGAGCAGTACTTC. This sequence encodes CSARVGERVYEQYF.

The rearrangement links TRBV4-2 to TRBJ1-6, with D possibly TRBD1 on 5 matching bases. This CDR3 contains 15 residues. V was cut by 0 bases and J by 6 bases, with 9 bases left in between. The germline V gene has CDR1 LGHNA and CDR2 YNFKEQ. Here the CDR3 DNA reads TGTGCCAGCAGCCAAGATAGGCAGGGTAATTCACCCCTCCACTTT. It translates to CASSQDRQGNSPLHF.

The rearrangement links TRBV4-2 to TRBJ2-4; TRBD2 agrees at 8 bases. The V and J ends lost 1 base and 4 bases, in that order; junction bases with no gene match: 6. This CDR3 is built from 16 residues. Germline V lookup: CDR1 LGHNA, CDR2 YNFKEQ. CDR3 bases: TGTGCCAGCAGCCAAGGAGGACTAGCCGGAAAAAACATTCAGTACTTC. It encodes CASSQGGLAGKNIQYF.

This rearrangement joins TRBV11-2 to TRBJ2-2; D may be TRBD1 (6 bases). The CDR3 covers 14 residues. CDR1 and CDR2 (germline): SGHAT, FQNNGV. V lost 5 bases and J lost 4, with 11 bases in between. DNA of the CDR3: TGTGCCAGCAGCATATGGACAGCCACCGGGGAGCTGTTTTTT. It translates to CASSIWTATGELFF.

This clonotype was counted once. The chain recombines TRBV7-2 with TRBJ2-1, with a weak D call TRBD1 (6 bases). The V gene lost 5 bases and the J gene lost 6 bases, with 17 bases spanning the gap. The CDR3 contains 15 residues. Looked up from germline, CDR1 is SGHTA and CDR2 is FQGNSA. The CDR3 here is CASSTGGRFLNEQFF. In nucleotides, the CDR3 is TGTGCCAGCAGCACTGGGGGCCGTTTCCTCAATGAGCAGTTCTTC.

This clonotype showed up many times. This rearrangement joins TRBV7-2 to TRBJ2-5, with 7 bases lining up with TRBD1. The CDR3 spans 14 residues. After removal of 5 bases from V and 2 bases from J, the junction contained 5 bases not matched to a gene. Germline CDR1 and CDR2: SGHTA and FQGNSA. CDR3 residues: CASSPRTGQETQYF. Written as DNA, the CDR3 is TGTGCCAGCAGCCCCAGGACAGGTCAAGAGACCCAGTACTTC.

This chain joins TRBV15 and TRBJ1-1, with a possible D match to TRBD1 (6 bases). CDR3 length: 15 residues. V dropped 0 bases and J dropped 4 bases, with 12 bases sitting between them. Germline V CDR1 and CDR2: LNHNV, YYDKDF (reference sequence). The CDR3 reads CATSRDSKGGTEAFF. Written as DNA, the CDR3 is TGTGCCACCAGCAGAGATTCAAAAGGGGGCACTGAAGCTTTCTTT. Supplemented by reference TRBV15 and TRBJ1-1, the full variable domain reads DAMVIQNPRYQVTQFGKPVTLSCSQTLNHNVMYWYQQKSSQAPKLLFHYYDKDFNNEADTPDNFQSRRPNTSFCFLDIRSPGLGDTAMYLCATSRDSKGGTEAFFGQGTRLTVV.

Only a few counts were recorded for this clonotype. The chain uses TRBV3-1 and TRBJ1-6; no clear D gene. The CDR3 runs 13 residues. Germline V gene data show CDR1 as LGHDT and CDR2 as YNNKEL (reference sequence). The V end was cut by 2 bases, the J end by 9 bases, with 8 bases between. The CDR3 bases are TGTGCCAGCAGCCAATATGAGAGTTCACCCCTCCACTTT. Encoded protein: CASSQYESSPLHF. Full variable domain (remainder filled in from reference TRBV3-1 and TRBJ1-6): DTAVSQTPKYLVTQMGNDKSIKCEQNLGHDTMYWYKQDSKKFLKIMFSYNNKELIINETVPNRFSPKSPDKAHLNLHINSLELGDSAVYFCASSQYESSPLHFGNGTRLTVT.

This clonotype was detected many times. This sequence joins TRBV6-5 and TRBJ1-3, with a possible D match to TRBD1 (5 bases). CDR3 length: 14 residues. Trimming removed 5 bases at V and 4 bases at J, with 12 bases between. Germline V lookup: CDR1 MNHEY, CDR2 SVGAGI. The CDR3 nucleotides read TGTGCCAGCAGTAACGGGGCTGAAGGAAACACCATATATTTT. Amino acids: CASSNGAEGNTIYF.

The chain recombines TRBV7-8 with TRBJ1-5; D possibly corresponds to TRBD1 (5 bases). This CDR3 has 16 residues. Trimming shortened V by 4 bases and J by 2 bases, and 15 bases separated the two germline ends. Germline V lookup: CDR1 SGHVS, CDR2 FQNEAQ. CDR3 nucleotides: TGTGCCAGCAGCTGGTCGACTCAGGGAGGCAATCAGCCCCAGCATTTT. Amino acid sequence: CASSWSTQGGNQPQHF.

V and J are TRBV5-1 and TRBJ2-3, with 8 bases lining up with TRBD1. The CDR3 sequence is 16 residues long. From germline, CDR1 is SGHRS and CDR2 YFSETQ. Losses at the gene ends were 1 base for V and 1 base for J; bases not matched to a gene: 5. CDR3 region: CASSLLTGAGTDTQYF. The CDR3 nucleotides read TGCGCCAGCAGCTTGTTGACAGGGGCGGGCACAGATACGCAGTATTTT.

There are a few counts of this clonotype. The CDR3 loop is CAISPQGPNTEAFF. DNA of the CDR3: TGTGCCATCAGCCCACAGGGTCCCAACACTGAAGCTTTCTTT. The genes are TRBV10-3 and TRBJ1-1, with D possibly being TRBD1 (6 bases). This CDR3 is built from 14 residues. Germline CDR1 and CDR2: ENHRY and SYGVKD. With 6 bases removed from V and 2 bases from J, the gap between germline ends came to 13 bases.

The chain combines TRBV4-3 with TRBJ2-7, with D perhaps TRBD1 or TRBD2 (5 bases each). V was shortened by 4 bases and J by 0 bases, with 13 bases between the two germline ends. CDR1 and CDR2 (germline): LGHNA, YSLEER. The CDR3 extends over 15 amino acids. CDR3 DNA: TGCGCCAGCAGCCGGAACCGGGACCCCTCCTACGAGCAGTACTTC. This encodes CASSRNRDPSYEQYF.

This clonotype was counted between two and nine times. The rearrangement joins TRBV3-1 to TRBJ2-5; D unclear. This CDR3 has 13 amino acids. Deletions cut 4 bases from V and 6 bases from J, with 12 bases between. Germline CDR1 reads LGHDT; CDR2 reads YNNKEL (reference sequence). DNA of the CDR3: TGTGCCAGCAGCCCAGGCCTCGTTCAGACCCAGTACTTC. Residues: CASSPGLVQTQYF.

The V gene is TRBV7-8, the J gene TRBJ2-1; 8 nucleotides agree with TRBD1. The CDR3 is made up of 15 amino acids. CDR1 and CDR2 (germline): SGHVS, FQNEAQ. V shed 5 bases, J shed 1 base, and the junction held 4 bases outside the gene matches. The CDR3 loop is CASSVRDRSYNEQFF. The CDR3 bases are TGTGCCAGCAGCGTCCGGGACAGGTCCTACAATGAGCAGTTCTTC. The full variable domain, with the rest looked up from reference TRBV7-8 and TRBJ2-1, is GAGVSQSPRYKVAKRGQDVALRCDPISGHVSLFWYQQALGQGPEFLTYFQNEAQLDKSGLPSDRFFAERPEGSVSTLKIQRTQQEDSAVYLCASSVRDRSYNEQFFGPGTRLTVL.

This clonotype was seen ten or more times. This CDR3 is CSATTGDGGYTF. CDR3 nucleotide sequence: TGCAGTGCCACGACAGGGGACGGCGGCTACACCTTC. This rearrangement joins TRBV20-1 to TRBJ1-2, with 8 positions matching TRBD1. This CDR3 has 12 amino acids. With 6 bases clipped from V and 8 bases from J, the junction kept 8 bases outside the gene matches. Germline CDR1 and CDR2: DFQATT and SNEGSKA (reference sequence).

This clonotype occurred many times. The chain carries TRBV18 and TRBJ2-3; the match to TRBD2 covers 8 bases. The CDR3 is 14 amino acids. Germline-derived CDR1 and CDR2 are KGHSH and LQKENI. The V gene end was trimmed by 1 base and the J gene end by 5 bases; junction bases not matched to a gene: 2. For the CDR3, the DNA is TGTGCCAGCTCACCACTCGGGGGGGGAGATACGCAGTATTTT. Translating it yields CASSPLGGGDTQYF.

This clonotype has just a few counts. V usage is TRBV20-1 and J usage is TRBJ2-5; D uncertain. The CDR3 has 12 amino acids. V lost 0 bases to trimming and J lost 5 bases, with 7 bases between them. The germline V gene encodes CDR1 DFQATT and CDR2 SNEGSKA (reference sequence). CDR3 residues: CSARDRWETQYF. As DNA, the CDR3 is TGCAGTGCTAGAGATCGTTGGGAGACCCAGTACTTC.

The chain uses TRBV20-1 and TRBJ2-1, with 9 bases aligning to TRBD2. V lost 3 bases and J lost 5; bases outside the gene matches: 8. The V gene's germline CDR1 is DFQATT and CDR2 SNEGSKA (reference sequence). The length of the CDR3 is 15 residues. The CDR3 loop is CSASPGTSQNNEQFF. The CDR3 bases are TGCAGTGCTAGCCCAGGGACTAGCCAGAACAATGAGCAGTTCTTC.

This rearrangement joins TRBV12-3 or TRBV12-4 to TRBJ2-7; D not resolved. This CDR3 is built from 14 residues. V lost 6 bases and J 0 bases, leaving 12 bases between the germline ends. The CDR3 nucleotides read TGTGCCAGCAGCCTCTATGCGAGCTCCTACGAGCAGTACTTC. Protein product: CASSLYASSYEQYF.

This clonotype occurred a few times. J is TRBJ2-7 and V is TRBV19; D tentatively fits TRBD1 or TRBD2 (5 bases each). Trimming stripped 6 bases from V and 7 bases from J, with 19 bases between. CDR1 and CDR2 from the germline V gene are LNHDA and SQIVND (reference sequence). The CDR3 runs 14 residues. CDR3 DNA sequence: TGTGCCAGTAGACCCCCGGGACCCTCAGGGGAGCAGTACTTC. This sequence encodes CASRPPGPSGEQYF.

V gene TRBV4-2 combines with J gene TRBJ2-3, with D tentatively TRBD2 (5 bases). V was trimmed by 3 bases and J by 2 bases, leaving 15 bases between them. The CDR3 consists of 16 residues. In germline, CDR1 is LGHNA, CDR2 YNFKEQ. CDR3 loop: CASSHTASGNTDTQYF. The CDR3 region has the DNA TGTGCCAGCAGCCATACGGCAAGCGGAAACACAGATACGCAGTATTTT.

This clonotype has only a few counts. The chain is built from TRBV2 and TRBJ2-3; TRBD1 aligns across 8 bases. The CDR3 is made up of 14 amino acids. Germline loops: CDR1 SNHLY, CDR2 FYNNEI. The junction had 10 bases not matched to a gene; V was cut back by 6 bases and J by 8 bases. CDR3 in amino acids: CASSPDRALGTQYF. CDR3 coding DNA: TGTGCCAGCAGCCCGGACAGGGCCCTGGGTACGCAGTATTTT.